These T cell receptor beta chains were read from a single sample in a study of T cell responses to AZD1222 COVID-19 vaccine. The data were produced by immunoSEQ multiplex PCR, yet TCRdb's version contains in-frame clones alone and is incomplete. The data hold roughly 110,000 clones, with roughly 90% observed a single time. Sequences were derived from peripheral blood, sampled 28 days after the second AZD1222 dose. These receptor sequences come from an adult who received the AZD1222 COVID-19 vaccine. Both conserved end residues are part of each CDR3. Fields, in order: D gene, clone size, V gene, J gene, CDR3 DNA, CDR3 protein. A D gene is named only where the DNA matches it firmly. The listing skips clone size in some rows; elsewhere it reads once, few, many or a size class.

NA	NA	TRBV12-3/TRBV12-4	TRBJ2-7	TGTGCCAGTACAGGGTTGGGTCACTACGAGCAGTACTTC	CASTGLGHYEQYF
NA	once	TRBV19	TRBJ1-5	TGTGCCACCTGGGAGAGGGACGGAGCGTATCAGCCCCAGCATTTT	CATWERDGAYQPQHF
NA	NA	TRBV27	TRBJ1-5	TGTGCCAGCGCCCACGGGAGGGCTCCTCTGCCGGGGGGGGAGCCCCAGCATTTT	CASAHGRAPLPGGEPQHF
NA	NA	TRBV5-1	TRBJ2-7	TGCGCCAGCAGCTTGGGACTGGACGAGCAGTACTTC	CASSLGLDEQYF
NA	NA	TRBV4-1	TRBJ2-5	TGCGCCAGCAGCCAAGACGGTTTGCGGACCCAGTACTTC	CASSQDGLRTQYF
NA	NA	TRBV2	TRBJ1-2	TGTGCCTGCCGTGGAGGGGCGCGAGGCTATGGCTACACCTTC	CACRGGARGYGYTF
TRBD2	NA	TRBV7-2	TRBJ2-3	TGTGCCAGCATCGACCCGGGGGGAGCGGGAGTTGGGGATACGCAGTATTTT	CASIDPGGAGVGDTQYF
TRBD2	NA	TRBV9	TRBJ2-1	TGTGCCAGCAGCGTTTCGGGAGGACGCTACAATGAGCAGTTCTTC	CASSVSGGRYNEQFF
NA	NA	TRBV27	TRBJ1-5	TGTGCCAGCAGCCAGGGTCGTTCGGGGCCCCAGCATTTT	CASSQGRSGPQHF
TRBD1	NA	TRBV30	TRBJ2-1	TGTGCCTGGAGTGACGGGACAGGTCAGAATGAGCAGTTCTTC	CAWSDGTGQNEQFF
NA	NA	TRBV6-1	TRBJ2-7	TGTGCCAGCAGTGAAGTTGCGGACATACGCCTCCACGAGCAGTACTTC	CASSEVADIRLHEQYF
NA	NA	TRBV28	TRBJ2-5	TGTGCCAGCAGTTTTTCTTCGGAGACCCAGTACTTC	CASSFSSETQYF
NA	NA	TRBV5-4	TRBJ2-1	TGTGCCACTAGGGGGGGGAGCTCCTACAATGAGCAGTTCTTC	CATRGGSSYNEQFF
NA	NA	TRBV18	TRBJ2-7	TGTGCCAGCTCACCTCGGGCAGGGGACGAGCAGTACTTC	CASSPRAGDEQYF
TRBD1	NA	TRBV18	TRBJ1-5	TGTGCCAGCTCACCACGATGGACAGGGGACCTTGGGGGTCAGCCCCAGCATTTT	CASSPRWTGDLGGQPQHF
NA	NA	TRBV7-2	TRBJ2-3	TGTGCCAGCAGCTTAGCGGGACCCCCAGATACGCAGTATTTT	CASSLAGPPDTQYF
TRBD2	NA	TRBV5-4	TRBJ2-3	TGTGCCAGCAGCGCAGGACTAGCGGGAGAAGGAGATACGCAGTATTTT	CASSAGLAGEGDTQYF
TRBD1	NA	TRBV9	TRBJ1-4	TGTGCCAGCAGCGCTGGGACAGAAAATGAAAAACTGTTTTTT	CASSAGTENEKLFF
NA	NA	TRBV14	TRBJ1-1	TGTGCCAGCAGCCACGGACATAGGAACACTGAAGCTTTCTTT	CASSHGHRNTEAFF
NA	NA	TRBV5-1	TRBJ1-3	TGCGCCAGCAGCTCCCCGCGCGGCCCATCTGGAAACACCATATATTTT	CASSSPRGPSGNTIYF
NA	once	TRBV14	TRBJ1-2	TGTGCCAGCAGCCATCTTCGAGGCACAGGTTCTAACTATGGCTACACCTTC	CASSHLRGTGSNYGYTF
NA	NA	TRBV28	TRBJ2-1	TGTGCCTCCGTCCGGGGGGCGGGGCCCTACAATGAGCAGTTCTTC	CASVRGAGPYNEQFF
NA	NA	TRBV11-2	TRBJ2-7	TGTGCCAGCAGCTTAGCTCGGGGTGTCGCCGACGAGCAGTACTTC	CASSLARGVADEQYF
TRBD2	NA	TRBV19	TRBJ2-3	TGTGCCAGTAGTACGACTAGCGGGGGGGCTGATACGCAGTATTTT	CASSTTSGGADTQYF
TRBD2	NA	TRBV5-1	TRBJ2-7	TGCGCCAGCAGCCGGGACGGGGGGAACGAGCAGTACTTC	CASSRDGGNEQYF
NA	once	TRBV5-1	TRBJ2-2	TGCGCCAGCAGCTTGCGGGAGACCGGGGAGCTGTTTTTT	CASSLRETGELFF
NA	NA	TRBV5-1	TRBJ1-1	TGCGCCAGCAGCTTGGCAGGGCGGAACACTGAAGCTTTCTTT	CASSLAGRNTEAFF
NA	NA	TRBV7-9	TRBJ1-5	TGTGCCAGCAGCTTAGACGGGGCCGACAATCAGCCCCAGCATTTT	CASSLDGADNQPQHF
NA	NA	TRBV7-2	TRBJ2-2	TGTGCCAGCAGCTTACTTCAAACTAGCGGGGAGCTGTTTTTT	CASSLLQTSGELFF
NA	NA	TRBV7-9	TRBJ2-5	TGTGCCAGCAGCTTAGGGGGCCCAATGGAGACCCAGTACTTC	CASSLGGPMETQYF
NA	NA	TRBV9	TRBJ1-3	TGTGCCAGCAGCCCCCAGGGCCACTCTGGAAACACCATATATTTT	CASSPQGHSGNTIYF
NA	NA	TRBV7-2	TRBJ2-7	TGTGCCAGCAGCTTTGGCGGCAACTCCTACGAGCAGTACTTC	CASSFGGNSYEQYF
NA	NA	TRBV4-1	TRBJ1-2	TGCGCCAGCAGCCAAGCGGATAGAAAGGGAGGCTACACCTTC	CASSQADRKGGYTF
NA	NA	TRBV6-1	TRBJ1-4	TGTGCCAGCAGTGAATATGGGGCGGGTAATGAAAAACTGTTTTTT	CASSEYGAGNEKLFF
TRBD1	NA	TRBV6-5	TRBJ2-7	TGTGCCAGCAGGCAACCGGGACAGGGTGTTTACGAGCAGTACTTC	CASRQPGQGVYEQYF
TRBD2	NA	TRBV19	TRBJ2-5	TGTGCCAGTAGTAGTCTAGCGGGGGGCCCAGTGGAGACCCAGTACTTC	CASSSLAGGPVETQYF
TRBD1	NA	TRBV7-2	TRBJ1-2	TGTGCCAGCAGCTTCCAAACAGACAGGGCCTATGGCTACACCTTC	CASSFQTDRAYGYTF
NA	once	TRBV5-1	TRBJ1-2	TGCGCCAGCAGCTTGTACCAGAGTCTTAACTATGGCTACACCTTC	CASSLYQSLNYGYTF
NA	NA	TRBV19	TRBJ1-5	TGTGCCAGTAGTATAGTCGGGCAGAGCAATCAGCCCCAGCATTTT	CASSIVGQSNQPQHF
TRBD2	NA	TRBV15	TRBJ2-2	TGTGCCACCAGCGGGGACTACGGGGAGCTGTTTTTT	CATSGDYGELFF
NA	NA	TRBV20-1	TRBJ2-3	TGCAGTGCTAGAGCCCAGAATACGCAGTATTTT	CSARAQNTQYF
NA	few	TRBV4-1	TRBJ2-6	TGCGCCAGCAGCCAAGAGACCCCCTCGGAGAGCGGGGCCAACGTCCTGACTTTC	CASSQETPSESGANVLTF
NA	NA	TRBV30	TRBJ1-2	TGTGCCTGGAGTGGGGCCCCAACTTATGGCTACACCTTC	CAWSGAPTYGYTF
NA	NA	TRBV7-8	TRBJ1-5	TGTGCCAGCAGCTTAGATCACCCCTTGAGGCCCCAGCATTTT	CASSLDHPLRPQHF
NA	NA	TRBV5-8	TRBJ1-6	TGTGCCAGCGGCTGGGTAACACCCCTCCACTTT	CASGWVTPLHF
TRBD2	NA	TRBV4-1	TRBJ2-1	TGCGCCAGCAGACTAGGGGCGGGGGGTTTCGGGAATGAGCAGTTCTTC	CASRLGAGGFGNEQFF
NA	NA	TRBV30	TRBJ1-6	TGTGCCTGGAGTGTGGAAGGGAAGAATTCACCCCTCCACTTT	CAWSVEGKNSPLHF
NA	NA	TRBV10-3	TRBJ1-6	TGTGCCATCAGTGACCCGGGACGGAATAATTCACCCCTCCACTTT	CAISDPGRNNSPLHF
TRBD1	NA	TRBV7-2	TRBJ1-6	TGTGCCAGCAGCCCCGGGACAGATAATTCACCCCTCCACTTT	CASSPGTDNSPLHF
TRBD2	NA	TRBV27	TRBJ2-3	TGTGCCAGCAGTTTTTTGGGGGGGACAGATACGCAGTATTTT	CASSFLGGTDTQYF
NA	NA	TRBV5-1	TRBJ1-1	TGCGCCAGCAGCTGGGGACACCGGAACACTGAAGCTTTCTTT	CASSWGHRNTEAFF
NA	once	TRBV6-2/TRBV6-3	TRBJ2-7	TGTGCCAGCAGTTCGGGGAATGCCTACGAGCAGTACTTC	CASSSGNAYEQYF
TRBD1	NA	TRBV12-5	TRBJ1-5	TGTGCTAGTGTCTCACAGGGGACGCATCAGCCCCAGCATTTT	CASVSQGTHQPQHF
NA	NA	TRBV19	TRBJ1-2	TGTGCCAGTAGTATGGGCAGGGTGGACGGCTACACCTTC	CASSMGRVDGYTF
NA	NA	TRBV15	TRBJ1-3	TGTGCCACCAGCAGAGATAGAGGAAACACCATATATTTT	CATSRDRGNTIYF